This TCR beta chain was sequenced for a study of T-cell reconstitution after alpha-beta-depleted transplantation in children. The study's findings and limits: A year had passed since transplant, and T-cell counts and diversity by then came mostly from newly produced T cells. Expanded graft clones numbering several hundred reportedly gave rise to alpha-beta T cells about two months after transplant.

V gave up 0 bases and J gave up 1 base, with 10 bases separating them. CDR3 length: 15 residues. Germline CDR1 SGDLS, CDR2 YYNGEE. Concerning this clonotype itself: Its antigen is unidentified.

A TCRbeta library incorporating unique molecular identifiers was prepared. TCRdb used MiXCR to reprocess the PCR reads, holding one entry per CDR3 protein. This sample has around 960,000 distinct CDR3 sequences; about 29% occur once, and the top ten carry over 25%. The material sequenced was PBMCs, mostly from graft donor cells, taken 360 days after TCRalphabeta/CD19-depleted stem cell transplant. The J gene is TRBJ2-5, the V gene TRBV9; D may be TRBD2 (5 bases). The clonotype comes from a boy in the first two years of life who had a stem cell transplant for SCID, so the T cells may come from the graft donor. CDR3: CASSVGYGLQETQYF. Written as DNA, the CDR3 is TGTGCCAGCAGCGTAGGATACGGACTCCAAGAGACCCAGTACTTC.